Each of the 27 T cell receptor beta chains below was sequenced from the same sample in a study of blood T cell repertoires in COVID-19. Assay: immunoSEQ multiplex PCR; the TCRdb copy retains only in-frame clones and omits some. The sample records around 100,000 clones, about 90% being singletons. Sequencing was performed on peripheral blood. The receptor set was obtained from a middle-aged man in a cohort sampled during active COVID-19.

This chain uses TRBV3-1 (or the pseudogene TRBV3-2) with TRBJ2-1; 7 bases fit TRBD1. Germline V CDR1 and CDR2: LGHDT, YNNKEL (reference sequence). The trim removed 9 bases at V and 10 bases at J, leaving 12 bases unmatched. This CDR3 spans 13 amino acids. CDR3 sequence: CASSRQGTLEQFF. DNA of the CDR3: TGTGCCAGTTCTAGACAGGGTACCCTAGAGCAGTTCTTC.

In nucleotides, the CDR3 is TGTGCCAGCAGTTCCGGGAATACGCAGTATTTT. It encodes CASSSGNTQYF. The chain recombines TRBV11-2 with TRBJ2-3, with D maybe TRBD2 (5 bases). V was shortened by 6 bases and J by 7 bases, with 8 bases between the two germline ends. The germline V gene encodes CDR1 SGHAT and CDR2 FQNNGV. The CDR3 length is 11 residues. The full variable domain, with the rest looked up from reference TRBV11-2 and TRBJ2-3, is EAGVAQSPRYKIIEKRQSVAFWCNPISGHATLYWYQQILGQGPKLLIQFQNNGVVDDSQLPKDRFSAERLKGVDSTLKIQPAKLEDSAVYLCASSSGNTQYFGPGTRLTVL.

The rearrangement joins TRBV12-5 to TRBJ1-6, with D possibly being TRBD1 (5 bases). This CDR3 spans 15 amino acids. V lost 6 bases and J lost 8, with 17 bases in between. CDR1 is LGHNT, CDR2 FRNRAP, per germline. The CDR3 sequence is CASGPWVGVHSPLHF. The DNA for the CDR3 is TGTGCTAGTGGGCCCTGGGTAGGGGTACATTCACCCCTCCACTTT. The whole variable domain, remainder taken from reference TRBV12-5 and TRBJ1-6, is DARVTQTPRHKVTEMGQEVTMRCQPILGHNTVFWYRQTMMQGLELLAYFRNRAPLDDSGMPKDRFSAEMPDATLATLKIQPSEPRDSAVYFCASGPWVGVHSPLHFGNGTRLTVT.

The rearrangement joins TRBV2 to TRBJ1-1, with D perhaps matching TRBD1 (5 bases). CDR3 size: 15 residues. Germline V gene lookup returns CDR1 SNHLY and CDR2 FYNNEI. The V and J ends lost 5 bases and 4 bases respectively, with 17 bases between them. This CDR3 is CASSSGEQWSTEAFF. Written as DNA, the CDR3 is TGTGCCAGCAGTTCGGGGGAGCAGTGGAGCACTGAAGCTTTCTTT. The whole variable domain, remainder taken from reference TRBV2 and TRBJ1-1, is EPEVTQTPSHQVTQMGQEVILRCVPISNHLYFYWYRQILGQKVEFLVSFYNNEISEKSEIFDDQFSVERPDGSNFTLKIRSTKLEDSAMYFCASSSGEQWSTEAFFGQGTRLTVV.

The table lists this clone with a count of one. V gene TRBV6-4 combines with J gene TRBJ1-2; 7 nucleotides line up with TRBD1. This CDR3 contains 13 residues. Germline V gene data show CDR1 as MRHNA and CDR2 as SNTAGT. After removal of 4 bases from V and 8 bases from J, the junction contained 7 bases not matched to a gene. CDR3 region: CASSATGVGGYTF. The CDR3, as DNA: TGTGCCAGCAGTGCAACAGGGGTCGGCGGCTACACCTTC.

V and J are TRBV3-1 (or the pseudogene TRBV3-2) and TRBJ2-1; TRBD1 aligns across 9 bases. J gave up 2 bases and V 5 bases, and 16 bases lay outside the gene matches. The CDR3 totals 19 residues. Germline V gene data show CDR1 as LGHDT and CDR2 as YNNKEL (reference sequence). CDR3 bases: TGTGCCAGCAGCGGCCGGGACAGGGATCTTTTCTGGCCCTACAATGAGCAGTTCTTC. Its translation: CASSGRDRDLFWPYNEQFF.

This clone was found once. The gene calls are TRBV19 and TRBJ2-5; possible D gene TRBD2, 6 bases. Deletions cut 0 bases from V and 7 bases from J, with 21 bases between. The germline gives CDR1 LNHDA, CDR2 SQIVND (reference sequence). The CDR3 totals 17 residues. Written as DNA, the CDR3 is TGTGCCAGTAGTATAGATCGGAGGGGCCAGGCGGGTGTGACCCAGTACTTC. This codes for CASSIDRRGQAGVTQYF.

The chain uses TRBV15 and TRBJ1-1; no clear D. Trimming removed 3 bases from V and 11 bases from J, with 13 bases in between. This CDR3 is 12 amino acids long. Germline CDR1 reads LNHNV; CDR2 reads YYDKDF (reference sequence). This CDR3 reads CATSSDYSSAFF. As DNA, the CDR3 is TGTGCCACCAGCAGTGATTACAGTTCGGCTTTCTTT.

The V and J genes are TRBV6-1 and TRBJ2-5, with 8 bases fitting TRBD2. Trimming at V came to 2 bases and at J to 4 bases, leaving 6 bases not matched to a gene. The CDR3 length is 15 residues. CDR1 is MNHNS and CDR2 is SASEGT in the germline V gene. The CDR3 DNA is TGTGCCAGCAGTGAAATAAGCGGGGGCCTAGAGACCCAGTACTTC. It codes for CASSEISGGLETQYF.

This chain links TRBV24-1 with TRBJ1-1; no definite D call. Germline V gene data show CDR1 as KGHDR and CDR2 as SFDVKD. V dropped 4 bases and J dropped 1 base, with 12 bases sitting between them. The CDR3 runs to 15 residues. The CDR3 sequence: CATSDPAAGNTEAFF. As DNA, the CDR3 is TGTGCCACCAGTGACCCCGCGGCGGGGAACACTGAAGCTTTCTTT.

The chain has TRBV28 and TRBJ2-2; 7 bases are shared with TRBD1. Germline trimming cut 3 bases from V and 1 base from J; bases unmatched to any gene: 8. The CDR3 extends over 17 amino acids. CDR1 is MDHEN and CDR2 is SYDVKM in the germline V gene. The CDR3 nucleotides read TGTGCCAGCAGTTTTCGACAGGGATCGATGAACACCGGGGAGCTGTTTTTT. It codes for CASSFRQGSMNTGELFF.

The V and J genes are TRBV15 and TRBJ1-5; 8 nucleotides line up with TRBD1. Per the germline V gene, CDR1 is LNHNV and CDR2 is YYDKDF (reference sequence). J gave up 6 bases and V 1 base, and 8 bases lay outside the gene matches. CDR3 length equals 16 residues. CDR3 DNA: TGTGCCACCAGCAGAGTAGCAGGGGGCGCCGGTCAGCCCCAGCATTTT. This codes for CATSRVAGGAGQPQHF.

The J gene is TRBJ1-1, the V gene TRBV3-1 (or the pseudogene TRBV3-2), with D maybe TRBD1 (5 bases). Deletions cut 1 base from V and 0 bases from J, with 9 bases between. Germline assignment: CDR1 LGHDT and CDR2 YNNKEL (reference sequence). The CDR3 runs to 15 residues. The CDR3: CASSQAGLLNTEAFF. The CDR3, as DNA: TGTGCCAGCAGCCAAGCGGGACTGCTGAACACTGAAGCTTTCTTT.

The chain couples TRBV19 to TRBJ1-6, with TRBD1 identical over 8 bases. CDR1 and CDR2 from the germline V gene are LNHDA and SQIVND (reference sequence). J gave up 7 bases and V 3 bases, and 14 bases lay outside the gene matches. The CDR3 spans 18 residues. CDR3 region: CASSIGDKAGGWNSPLHF. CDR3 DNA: TGTGCCAGTAGTATTGGGGACAAGGCAGGGGGCTGGAATTCACCCCTCCACTTT. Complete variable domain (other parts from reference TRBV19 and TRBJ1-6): DGGITQSPKYLFRKEGQNVTLSCEQNLNHDAMYWYRQDPGQGLRLIYYSQIVNDFQKGDIAEGYSVSREKKESFPLTVTSAQKNPTAFYLCASSIGDKAGGWNSPLHFGNGTRLTVT.

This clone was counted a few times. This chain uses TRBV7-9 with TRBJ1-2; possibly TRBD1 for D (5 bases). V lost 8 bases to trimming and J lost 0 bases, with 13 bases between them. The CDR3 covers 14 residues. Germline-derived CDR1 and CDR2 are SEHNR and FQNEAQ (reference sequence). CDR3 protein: CASRAGGANYGYTF. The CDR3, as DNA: TGTGCCAGCCGAGCCGGGGGGGCTAACTATGGCTACACCTTC.

The CDR3 nucleotides are TGTGCCAGCAGCCCACGGACACGCGCGGATACGCAGTATTTT. Translating gives CASSPRTRADTQYF. This chain links TRBV11-2 with TRBJ2-3, with a weak D call TRBD1 (5 bases). This CDR3 is built from 14 residues. Trimming removed 5 bases at V and 6 bases at J, with 15 bases between. CDR1 is SGHAT, CDR2 FQNNGV, per germline. Full variable domain (remainder filled in from reference TRBV11-2 and TRBJ2-3): EAGVAQSPRYKIIEKRQSVAFWCNPISGHATLYWYQQILGQGPKLLIQFQNNGVVDDSQLPKDRFSAERLKGVDSTLKIQPAKLEDSAVYLCASSPRTRADTQYFGPGTRLTVL.

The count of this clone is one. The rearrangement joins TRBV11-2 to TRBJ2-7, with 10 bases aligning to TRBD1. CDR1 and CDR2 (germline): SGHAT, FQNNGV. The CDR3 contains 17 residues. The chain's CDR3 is CASSSPPGTGASYGQYV. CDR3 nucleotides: TGTGCCAGCAGCTCCCCCCCGGGGACAGGGGCCTCGTACGGGCAGTACGTC.

The CDR3, as DNA: TGTGCCAGCAGCCAAGACAGGACTGAAGCTTTCTTT. Translating it yields CASSQDRTEAFF. This chain connects TRBV14 to TRBJ1-1, with unresolved D. The CDR3 spans 12 residues. Germline CDR1 SGHDN, CDR2 FVKESK. Trimming pared 0 bases from V and 5 bases from J, leaving 4 bases between.

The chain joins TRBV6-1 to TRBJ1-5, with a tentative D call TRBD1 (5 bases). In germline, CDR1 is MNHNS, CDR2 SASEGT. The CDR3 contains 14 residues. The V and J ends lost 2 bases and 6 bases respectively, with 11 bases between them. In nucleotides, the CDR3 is TGTGCCAGCAGTGAACGGAGGGGCGGTCAGCCCCAGCATTTT. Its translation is CASSERRGGQPQHF.

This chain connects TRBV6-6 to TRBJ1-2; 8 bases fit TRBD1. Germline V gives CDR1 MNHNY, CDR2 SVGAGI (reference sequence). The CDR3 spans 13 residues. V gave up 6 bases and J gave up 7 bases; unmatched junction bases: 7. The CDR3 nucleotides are TGTGCCAGCAGATCAAACAGGGGGAGTGGCTACACCTTC. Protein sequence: CASRSNRGSGYTF.

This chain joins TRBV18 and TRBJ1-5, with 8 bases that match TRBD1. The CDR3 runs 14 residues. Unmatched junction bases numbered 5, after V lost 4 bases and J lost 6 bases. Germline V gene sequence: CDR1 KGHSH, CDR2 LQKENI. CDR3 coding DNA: TGTGCCAGCTCACGTTCAGGGGGCCTTCAGCCCCAGCATTTT. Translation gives CASSRSGGLQPQHF.

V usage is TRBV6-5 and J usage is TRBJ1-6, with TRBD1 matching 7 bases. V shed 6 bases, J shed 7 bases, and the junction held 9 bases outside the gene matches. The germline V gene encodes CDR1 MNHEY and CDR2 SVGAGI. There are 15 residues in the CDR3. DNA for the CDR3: TGTGCCAGCAGCCGGGTGGCACAGGGGAATTCACCCCTCCACTTT. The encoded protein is CASSRVAQGNSPLHF.

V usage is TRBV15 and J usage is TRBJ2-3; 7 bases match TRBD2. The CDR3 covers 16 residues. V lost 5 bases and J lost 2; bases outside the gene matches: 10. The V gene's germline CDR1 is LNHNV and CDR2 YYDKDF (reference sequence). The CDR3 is CATSLEAGTVTDTQYF. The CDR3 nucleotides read TGTGCCACCAGCTTAGAAGCGGGGACTGTCACAGATACGCAGTATTTT.

CDR3 loop: CASSGAGGITGELFF. The CDR3 nucleotides are TGTGCCAGCAGTGGGGCAGGGGGTATCACCGGGGAGCTGTTTTTT. The rearrangement joins TRBV2 to TRBJ2-2, with 7 positions matching TRBD1. Germline assignment: CDR1 SNHLY and CDR2 FYNNEI. The CDR3 is 15 residues long. The J segment lost 4 bases and the V segment lost 4 bases, leaving 6 bases of the junction unmatched.

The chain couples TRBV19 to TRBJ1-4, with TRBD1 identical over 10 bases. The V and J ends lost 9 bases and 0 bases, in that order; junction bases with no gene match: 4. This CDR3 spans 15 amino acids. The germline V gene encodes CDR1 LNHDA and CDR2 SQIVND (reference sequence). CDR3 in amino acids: CASRDRGATNEKLFF. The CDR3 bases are TGTGCCAGCCGGGACAGGGGAGCAACTAATGAAAAACTGTTTTTT.

The CDR3 spells CASSLLGLETQYF. Here the CDR3 DNA reads TGTGCCAGCAGCTTGCTTGGTTTAGAAACGCAGTATTTT. This chain links TRBV5-6 with TRBJ2-3; D gene ambiguous. The CDR3 has 13 amino acids. Germline CDR1 SGHDT, CDR2 YYEEEE. The V and J ends lost 1 base and 9 bases respectively, with 12 bases between them.

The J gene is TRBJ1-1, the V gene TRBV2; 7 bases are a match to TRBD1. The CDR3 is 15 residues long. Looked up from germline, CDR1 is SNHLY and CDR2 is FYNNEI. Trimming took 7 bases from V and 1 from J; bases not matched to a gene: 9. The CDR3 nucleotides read TGTGCCAGCATAAGACAGGGCCTAGGGAACACTGAAGCTTTCTTT. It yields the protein CASIRQGLGNTEAFF.